This TCR beta chain comes out of a study of T cell changes during pregnancy in multiple sclerosis. CDR3 length: 16 amino acids. Germline assignment: CDR1 ENHRY and CDR2 SYGVKD. The V gene lost 0 bases and the J gene lost 1 base, with 12 bases spanning the gap. Repertoires were generated with immunoSEQ multiplex PCR, while TCRdb's copy carries only in-frame clones and drops some. The sample has 39,000 or so clones; less than 95% are singletons. This sequence joins TRBV10-3 and TRBJ1-1, with a possible D match to TRBD1 (5 bases). The sequence came from a female donor with multiple sclerosis, enrolled in a pregnancy study. The material sequenced was CD8+ T cells from peripheral blood mononuclear cells, taken in the first trimester of pregnancy. The CDR3: CAISESTRGRNTEAFF. The CDR3 nucleotides are TGTGCCATCAGTGAGTCGACGCGGGGCAGGAACACTGAAGCTTTCTTT.